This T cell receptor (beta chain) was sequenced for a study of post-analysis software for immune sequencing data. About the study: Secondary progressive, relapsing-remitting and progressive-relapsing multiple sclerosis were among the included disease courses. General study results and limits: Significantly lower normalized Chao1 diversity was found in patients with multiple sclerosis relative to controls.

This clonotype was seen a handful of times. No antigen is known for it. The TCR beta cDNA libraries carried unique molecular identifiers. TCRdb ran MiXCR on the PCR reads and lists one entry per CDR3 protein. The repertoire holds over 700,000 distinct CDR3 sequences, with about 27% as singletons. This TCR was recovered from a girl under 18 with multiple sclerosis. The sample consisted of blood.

The chain's CDR3 is CSARLLAYEVFF. The CDR3 nucleotides read TGCAGTGCCCGCCTACTAGCGTATGAGGTGTTCTTC. The chain recombines TRBV20-1 with TRBJ2-1; TRBD2 matches at 7 bases. The V and J ends lost 6 bases and 15 bases, in that order; junction bases with no gene match: 14. Per germline, CDR1 DFQATT and CDR2 SNEGSKA (reference sequence). The CDR3 sequence is 12 residues long.